These T cell receptor beta chains were read from a single sample in a study of blood T cell repertoires in COVID-19. Sequencing used immunoSEQ multiplex PCR; TCRdb keeps in-frame clones, though not all of them. Here the sample spans approximately 100,000 clones, about nine tenths being singletons. Sequencing input: peripheral blood. The receptor source for this set is a man between 60 and 75 years old with acute or convalescent COVID-19. Each CDR3 is given with its conserved first and last residue. Each record gives: J gene, V gene, clone size, D gene, CDR3 protein, CDR3 DNA. The D gene is left open where the match is weak. Some rows have no size entry. The others give once, few or many, or a class for an expanded clone.

j_gene: TRBJ2-1
v_gene: TRBV11-1
abundance: .
d_gene: .
CDR3aa: CASSLVGGEQFF
CDR3nt: TGTGCCAGCAGCTTAGTGGGGGGTGAGCAGTTCTTC

j_gene: TRBJ1-1
v_gene: TRBV30
abundance: .
d_gene: TRBD1
CDR3aa: CAWNGQGAIGNTEAFF
CDR3nt: TGTGCCTGGAATGGGCAGGGGGCGATTGGGAACACTGAAGCTTTCTTT

j_gene: TRBJ1-1
v_gene: TRBV6-5
abundance: .
d_gene: .
CDR3aa: CASSSVGTEAFF
CDR3nt: TGTGCCAGCAGTTCGGTCGGGACTGAAGCTTTCTTT

j_gene: TRBJ2-1
v_gene: TRBV19
abundance: .
d_gene: TRBD2
CDR3aa: CASSSLAGYNEQFF
CDR3nt: TGTGCCAGTAGTAGTCTAGCGGGCTACAATGAGCAGTTCTTC

j_gene: TRBJ2-7
v_gene: TRBV28
abundance: .
d_gene: .
CDR3aa: CASSFKGGHYEQYF
CDR3nt: TGTGCCAGCAGTTTTAAAGGGGGACACTACGAGCAGTACTTC

j_gene: TRBJ2-5
v_gene: TRBV24-1
abundance: .
d_gene: TRBD1
CDR3aa: CATSWDRDETQYF
CDR3nt: TGTGCCACCAGTTGGGACAGGGACGAGACCCAGTACTTC

j_gene: TRBJ1-2
v_gene: TRBV9
abundance: .
d_gene: TRBD1
CDR3aa: CASSGDRGQGYTF
CDR3nt: TGTGCCAGCAGCGGGGACAGGGGTCAAGGCTACACCTTC

j_gene: TRBJ2-7
v_gene: TRBV29-1
abundance: .
d_gene: .
CDR3aa: CSVGRGGSYEQYF
CDR3nt: TGCAGCGTTGGAAGGGGGGGCTCCTACGAGCAGTACTTC

j_gene: TRBJ2-2
v_gene: TRBV3-1/TRBV3-2
abundance: .
d_gene: .
CDR3aa: CASSREGSKWSGELFF
CDR3nt: TGTGCCAGCAGCAGAGAGGGAAGTAAGTGGTCCGGGGAGCTGTTTTTT

j_gene: TRBJ2-3
v_gene: TRBV10-3
abundance: .
d_gene: .
CDR3aa: CAISAGLHTDTQYF
CDR3nt: TGTGCCATCAGTGCGGGACTCCACACAGATACGCAGTATTTT

j_gene: TRBJ2-5
v_gene: TRBV19
abundance: .
d_gene: .
CDR3aa: CASSRYGQSETQYF
CDR3nt: TGTGCCAGTAGCCGATACGGACAATCAGAGACCCAGTACTTC

j_gene: TRBJ2-1
v_gene: TRBV18
abundance: .
d_gene: TRBD1
CDR3aa: CASSFSRDRGLRSSYNEQFF
CDR3nt: TGTGCCAGCTCATTTTCCCGGGACAGGGGTCTAAGAAGCTCCTACAATGAGCAGTTCTTC

j_gene: TRBJ2-1
v_gene: TRBV24-1
abundance: .
d_gene: TRBD2
CDR3aa: CATSDSLAGGPAHSYNEQFF
CDR3nt: TGTGCCACCAGTGATTCCCTAGCGGGAGGGCCTGCTCACTCCTACAATGAGCAGTTCTTC

j_gene: TRBJ1-2
v_gene: TRBV21-1
abundance: .
d_gene: .
CDR3aa: CASSYDRAGGYTF
CDR3nt: TGTGCCAGCAGCTATGACAGGGCAGGTGGCTACACCTTC

j_gene: TRBJ2-1
v_gene: TRBV11-3
abundance: .
d_gene: .
CDR3aa: CASSLTAYNEQFF
CDR3nt: TGTGCCAGCAGCTTAACAGCCTACAATGAGCAGTTCTTC

j_gene: TRBJ2-5
v_gene: TRBV6-1
abundance: .
d_gene: .
CDR3aa: CASSEAGGTEETQYF
CDR3nt: TGTGCCAGCAGTGAAGCTGGCGGGACCGAAGAGACCCAGTACTTC

j_gene: TRBJ2-7
v_gene: TRBV7-9
abundance: once
d_gene: TRBD2
CDR3aa: CASSLGLAGLHSYEQYF
CDR3nt: TGTGCCAGCAGCTTAGGACTAGCGGGACTCCACTCCTACGAGCAGTACTTC

j_gene: TRBJ1-2
v_gene: TRBV5-6
abundance: .
d_gene: TRBD1
CDR3aa: CASSLRTGGGYTF
CDR3nt: TGTGCCAGCAGTCTCCGGACAGGGGGTGGCTACACCTTC

j_gene: TRBJ2-1
v_gene: TRBV7-3
abundance: .
d_gene: TRBD1
CDR3aa: CASSQDRGNHNEQFF
CDR3nt: TGTGCCAGCAGCCAGGACAGGGGGAACCACAATGAGCAGTTCTTC

j_gene: TRBJ1-1
v_gene: TRBV11-1
abundance: .
d_gene: .
CDR3aa: CASSQWSMAVTEAFF
CDR3nt: TGTGCCAGCAGCCAATGGAGCATGGCCGTCACTGAAGCTTTCTTT

j_gene: TRBJ2-5
v_gene: TRBV5-1
abundance: .
d_gene: .
CDR3aa: CASSMDRTGEGETQYF
CDR3nt: TGCGCCAGCAGCATGGATAGAACGGGAGAGGGGGAGACCCAGTACTTC

j_gene: TRBJ2-7
v_gene: TRBV3-1/TRBV3-2
abundance: once
d_gene: TRBD2
CDR3aa: CASSQDVGGYEQYF
CDR3nt: TGTGCCAGCAGCCAAGATGTGGGAGGGTACGAGCAGTACTTC

j_gene: TRBJ2-1
v_gene: TRBV11-2
abundance: once
d_gene: .
CDR3aa: CASSLGTGPGSYNEQFF
CDR3nt: TGTGCCAGCAGCTTAGGAACCGGCCCGGGCTCCTACAATGAGCAGTTCTTC

j_gene: TRBJ1-4
v_gene: TRBV3-1/TRBV3-2
abundance: .
d_gene: .
CDR3aa: CASSSLTGPLDEKLFF
CDR3nt: TGTGCCAGCAGCTCACTCACAGGGCCCCTCGATGAAAAACTGTTTTTT

j_gene: TRBJ1-1
v_gene: TRBV5-1
abundance: .
d_gene: TRBD1
CDR3aa: CASSKDRELTEAFF
CDR3nt: TGCGCCAGCAGCAAAGACAGGGAGCTCACTGAAGCTTTCTTT

j_gene: TRBJ2-3
v_gene: TRBV30
abundance: once
d_gene: TRBD2
CDR3aa: CAWSVLRTSGVVDTQYF
CDR3nt: TGTGCCTGGAGTGTACTCCGGACTAGCGGGGTAGTAGATACGCAGTATTTT

j_gene: TRBJ2-5
v_gene: TRBV24-1
abundance: once
d_gene: TRBD2
CDR3aa: CATSDFLAGEGETQYF
CDR3nt: TGTGCCACCAGTGATTTCCTAGCGGGAGAAGGGGAGACCCAGTACTTC

j_gene: TRBJ1-5
v_gene: TRBV30
abundance: .
d_gene: .
CDR3aa: CAWRGAGTNQPQHF
CDR3nt: TGTGCCTGGAGGGGGGCAGGGACGAATCAGCCCCAGCATTTT

j_gene: TRBJ1-3
v_gene: TRBV6-5
abundance: once
d_gene: .
CDR3aa: CASTRDFSGNTIYF
CDR3nt: TGTGCCAGCACCCGGGACTTCTCTGGAAACACCATATATTTT

j_gene: TRBJ1-5
v_gene: TRBV19
abundance: .
d_gene: .
CDR3aa: CASSIDLRAGQPQHF
CDR3nt: TGTGCCAGTAGTATAGATCTCAGGGCAGGTCAGCCCCAGCATTTT

j_gene: TRBJ2-1
v_gene: TRBV30
abundance: once
d_gene: TRBD2
CDR3aa: CAWRSLAGGGNEQFF
CDR3nt: TGTGCCTGGAGATCCCTAGCGGGGGGGGGCAATGAGCAGTTCTTC

j_gene: TRBJ2-1
v_gene: TRBV28
abundance: .
d_gene: .
CDR3aa: CASSEDFEQFF
CDR3nt: TGTGCCAGCAGTGAGGATTTCGAGCAGTTCTTC

j_gene: TRBJ1-1
v_gene: TRBV7-9
abundance: .
d_gene: TRBD1
CDR3aa: CASSLARTGGGTEAFF
CDR3nt: TGTGCCAGCAGCTTAGCGCGGACAGGGGGAGGGACTGAAGCTTTCTTT

j_gene: TRBJ1-1
v_gene: TRBV3-1/TRBV3-2
abundance: .
d_gene: .
CDR3aa: CASSQDGEGAANTEAFF
CDR3nt: TGTGCCAGCAGCCAAGATGGGGAAGGGGCCGCGAACACTGAAGCTTTCTTT

j_gene: TRBJ1-1
v_gene: TRBV19
abundance: .
d_gene: TRBD1
CDR3aa: CASSRRTGEMTEAFF
CDR3nt: TGTGCCAGTAGTAGACGGACAGGGGAAATGACTGAAGCTTTCTTT

j_gene: TRBJ2-1
v_gene: TRBV9
abundance: .
d_gene: TRBD2
CDR3aa: CASSATGTSGTLMGGEQFF
CDR3nt: TGTGCCAGCAGCGCAACCGGGACTAGCGGGACTCTAATGGGCGGTGAGCAGTTCTTC